Given below is one T cell receptor beta chain in context. This clone was seen more than once but under ten times. The antigen it binds to is not known. Within one base of it there is no much larger clone, and no base qualities were kept. The cohort consisted of hundreds of healthy bone marrow donors. Cohort members were all nominally healthy when sampled, although unrecorded immune exposures were likely present. The donor tested CMV seronegative and was one of the 352 seronegative cohort members. A peripheral blood sample was provided by each donor, and peripheral blood mononuclear cells were used for TCR beta sequencing. Genomic DNA was extracted from the blood cell samples with the Qiagen DNeasy Blood Extraction Kit. The library was made by the immunoSEQ multiplex PCR assay. A mixture of 60 forward primers for TCR Vbeta segments and 13 reverse primers for TCR Jbeta segments was used in the multiplex PCR. The CDR3 region of rearranged TCR beta genes was amplified from genomic DNA by a multiplex PCR assay. The Illumina HiSeq System was used to sequence the amplified TCR beta libraries as 87-base-pair reads. The study's own analysis went as follows. A later analysis tallied 75 million to 95 million unique TCR beta chains across the approximately 670 repertoires, and some 10 million of those chains were shared by two or more donors. A nearest-neighbor algorithm error-corrected the raw reads and collapsed the reads into unique sequences, merging closely related sequences to remove PCR and sequencing errors. CDR3 sequences were aligned to IMGT reference sequences to assign V, D and J gene segments. For a sequence to be retained, a match of at least six nucleotides to both a V gene segment and a J gene segment was required. Rearrangements were classified as productive when the CDR3 lacked stop codons and remained in frame with V and J, and all other rearrangements were classified as non-productive. Following IMGT convention, CDR3 was defined as the stretch from the second conserved V-encoded cysteine to the conserved J-encoded phenylalanine. Sequences without an unambiguous match to a single V gene segment were excluded from the earlier analysis of about 600 of the donors. In an earlier analysis of approximately 590 of the donors, V segments were called functional above 56.7% productive rearrangements and were called segregating when the between-donor standard deviation exceeded 5%. A statistical classification framework was built to diagnose cytomegalovirus status from the catalog of TCR beta chain sequences. A later analysis assigned V and J genes by comparing TCR nucleotide sequences with IMGT/GENE-DB human TR gene sequences. In a later analysis, CDR3 sequences and most-parsimonious VDJ recombination scenarios were assigned using the TCRdist pipeline. A later analysis defined each TCR beta chain by its CDR3 amino acid sequence plus V-gene family, and excluded reads lacking a unique V-gene family. In a later analysis, 450 to 600 highly shared, low-generation-probability nucleotide sequences were removed to address suspected cross-contamination and a sequencing artifact. For each public chain, a later analysis derived a clonal expansion index from normalized ranks of inferred template counts within each repertoire. In a later analysis, generation probabilities were computed with a VDJ recombination model fitted to out-of-frame rearrangements, and the resulting probabilities were checked against IGoR. Hypergeometric tests were used in a later analysis to score TCR-TCR, TCR-HLA and TCR-CMV co-occurrence, with a repertoire-size bias correction applied to the TCR pairs. A later analysis estimated false discovery rates by permuting HLA or CMV assignments 20 times. In a later analysis, co-occurring TCRs were grouped using DBSCAN, with TCRdist sequence similarity added in when clustering inside HLA-allele-positive subsets. For co-occurrence clustering, repertoires with fewer than 30,000 or more than 120,000 public chains were excluded, along with about five repertoires with anomalous nucleotide sharing. Drawn from immuneACCESS, this table holds only the in-frame rearrangements with V and J called that TCRdb kept. Clones are partly lost; checked studies trace under half to an unresolved V gene and leave the rest unexplained. The V and J calls and clone size come from that table; D and trimming were worked out from the DNA. Within this sample are more than 120,000 clones, with 75% to 90% of them counted one time only. Clones ranked in the top ten supply roughly 2.8% of the sample.

At the junction V is shortened by 6 bases and J by 7 bases; bases outside the gene matches: 10. The CDR3 runs 14 amino acids, cysteine and phenylalanine included. The entry retains the CDR3 DNA only, 42 bases that are in frame from base 1. CDR1 and CDR2 are read off the germline V gene as MNHEY and SVGAGI. The data are from a study of cytomegalovirus exposure and HLA in healthy donors (dated by TCRdb to the late 2010s). At the level of the whole study: An earlier analysis of approximately 590 of the donors reported 250 to 300 Gb of sequence data and more than 90 million unique TCR beta sequences from some 180 million T cells. All discovery cohort repertoires had been generated on a single sequencing platform. The study used immunosequencing to profile the T cell repertoires of under 700 subjects and linked those repertoires to cytomegalovirus serostatus. Among about 410 genotyped donors of the cohort, an average of about 240,000 unique TCR beta nucleotide sequences was sequenced per donor, of which about 19% were non-productive. High-throughput TCR immunosequencing, statistical association of individual TCRs with disease status, and machine learning were combined to predict cytomegalovirus infection status. Rather than drawing on any new phenotypic data, the later analysis identified candidate immune exposures from TCR beta sequences and the way those sequences occurred across donors. The aim of the study was to test whether cataloging public T cell receptors could identify signatures of past pathogen exposure. Four or five DR-DQ haplotypes were handled as single units for association and clustering, since linkage in the cohort was strong. Donor age, sex, ethnicity and CMV serostatus were compiled together with the repertoire data. Of the 350 to 400 genotyped donors, around 81% fell in the genetic ancestry cluster associated with self-reported Caucasian donors. An early release that covered about 600 HLA-typed donors contained around 300 gigabases of sequencing data and 70 million to 100 million unique TCR sequences. In addition to the first cohort of 666 subjects, a separate validation cohort of approximately 130 different subjects was used. Both class I and class II loci were covered by HLA typing, at four-digit resolution. An earlier analysis of 587 of the donors used high-throughput TCR beta sequencing to judge whether each TCR beta V gene segment behaved as functional or pseudogenic. A later genetic analysis used genome-wide SNP genotypes for about 60% of the roughly 700 donors, treating that subset as a discovery cohort. The number of typed donors differed by locus: 629-630 for A, B, C, DRB1 and DQB1; 500 to 550 for DQA1; 606 for DPA1; and about 450 for DPB1. In a later analysis, previously published TCR beta repertoires from about 640 donors were re-analyzed and high-resolution HLA genotyping was added so that TCR occurrence patterns could be studied. The research as a whole found: A total of 150 or so TCR beta chains were listed by the study as associated with cytomegalovirus. A further reported finding was that TCR beta sequences accurately predicted the HLA-A and HLA-B alleles for most subjects in the first cohort. It was suggested by the authors that the approach could potentially be generalized to other disease states and immunological phenotypes. A later analysis reported that several top co-occurrence clusters appeared linked to parvovirus B19, influenza, CMV and Epstein-Barr virus. Correlated functional status among segregating V segments might reflect linkage disequilibrium, but an unknown experimental factor could not be ruled out. Compared with the roughly 720-donor mean, donors in an Asian-associated ancestry cluster had fewer N-insertions in productive TCRs, according to a later genetic analysis. Specific HLA alleles were associated with 16,951 TCR beta sequences at a false discovery rate of 0.05 in a later analysis. In a later analysis, the rate of TCR association differed among HLA loci, with DRB1 alleles having the most associated TCRs and HLA-C alleles having the fewest. When HLA alleles, especially DR and DQ, strongly co-occurred, TCR associations were difficult to assign to individual alleles. Some IMGT-functional V segments, including TRBV6-2 and TRBV6-3, could not be distinguished by the 87-base-pair reads and were therefore excluded. Because counts were too low, seventeen rarely observed V segments, including chromosome 9 orphons, were excluded from the earlier analysis of roughly 580 of the donors. Across donors, most TCR sequences were observed very rarely, whereas some public TCRs were present in many individuals. A cluster of highly shared sequence variants was judged likely to be a technical artifact of the sequencing pipeline. Most CMV-associated TCR beta chains appeared to be HLA-restricted in a later analysis, and the HLA associations seemed to be driven largely by CMV exposure. Because HLA typing was missing for some donors at each locus, association tests included only the typed subset. A few of the identified cytomegalovirus-associated TCR beta chains were confirmed in vitro to be specific for cytomegalovirus antigens. Presence/absence analyses assumed roughly uniform sequencing depth across donors, an assumption that may not hold. An earlier analysis of approximately 570 of the donors showed that most TCR beta V segments appeared in productive rearrangements either about 87% or about 30% of the time, which broadly matched IMGT annotations. Cytomegalovirus status was reported to be diagnosed by the classifier with high specificity and sensitivity in both the original and validation cohorts. Only TCR beta chains were sequenced in this cohort, and the absence of alpha or paired-chain data limited detectable features. An association between a missense DCLRE1C variant and V-gene and J-gene trimming of TCR beta chains was found in a later genetic analysis and replicated in an independent cohort. In a later analysis, HLA-associated TCR beta chains were found to be more clonally expanded and to have lower generation probabilities than equally common non-associated chains. CMV serostatus was the only immune exposure information available for the cohort.

The V and J genes are TRBV6-5 and TRBJ2-7, with 9 bases aligning to TRBD2. The sequence was collected from a woman aged 25 to 45 in good health and CMV-seronegative. The sample was PBMCs. Read as DNA, the sequence is TGTGCCAGCAGGCGACTAGCGGCCGTGGGGGAGCAGTACTTC. This is translated as CASRRLAAVGEQYF.